This TCR beta chain was found in a study of CD8+ T cells in alopecia areata. About the study: Recipient mice, roughly 6-10-week-old female C3H/HeJ animals, received skin from approximately 6-13-month-old C3H/HeJ graft donors with spontaneous alopecia. Study findings and constraints: Tissue-resident alphabeta T cells belonging to normal skin likewise get sequenced within scalp specimens. More clonal than normal scalp was lesional scalp, particularly alopecia totalis/universalis. Against the mouse data, patients shared TCRs less clearly, possibly for HLA reasons.

TCR sequencing used cDNA made by reverse transcription of extracted RNA. Produced via immunoSEQ multiplex PCR; TCRdb's table is partial and in-frame only. The specimen has about 300,000 clones, none found just once. Germline CDR1 and CDR2: GKSSPN and SITVG. V was clipped by 0 bases and J by 0 bases, with 10 bases between them. The CDR3 extends over 15 amino acids. Separation of pooled cutaneous lymph node cells was by sorting with CD4, CD8alpha, NKG2D, NKG2ACE and other markers. This clone was picked up a small number of times. The antigen is not known. Gene names are the mouse ones. The read halts 4 residues ahead of the CDR3 end, with the missing end drawn from the germline J gene.

This sequence originates from a C3H/HeJ mouse with alopecia areata. Mice of this strain are of MHC haplotype H2-k. The chain links TRBV31 to TRBJ2-3, with a weak D call TRBD2 (6 bases). Sequenced sample: CD4+ T cells sorted from a lymph node. The DNA read from the CDR3 is TGTGCCTGGAGTCTACCTGGGGCTAGTGCAGAA. Protein sequence: CAWSLPGASAE. The CDR3 as a whole reads CAWSLPGASAETLYF.